This T cell receptor (beta chain) originates from a study of blood T cell repertoires in COVID-19. The overall study: Sources were T cells, B-cell-depleted T cells, or PBMCs; the material itself was cDNA or gDNA.

CDR3 length: 17 residues. CDR1 is SEHNR and CDR2 is FQNEAQ in the germline V gene (reference sequence). Losses at the gene ends were 0 bases for V and 3 bases for J; bases not matched to a gene: 7. Methods used by the authors: Nucleated cell counts were estimated from reference gene primer amplification. Sequencing used immunoSEQ multiplex PCR; TCRdb keeps in-frame clones, though not all of them. V, J and clone size derive from that table, while D and trimming were established from the DNA sequence. The sample has under 300,000 clones, approximately 80% seen once. This TCR derives from a man between 40 and 49 years old who had recovered from COVID-19. This rearrangement joins TRBV7-9 to TRBJ2-1; 8 nucleotides align to TRBD2. Sequenced input: peripheral blood. The DNA for the CDR3 is TGTGCCAGCAGCTTAGCGGCGGGACTAGATCTCTACAATGAGCAGTTCTTC. This translates into CASSLAAGLDLYNEQFF.